This TCR beta chain was documented in a study of cytomegalovirus exposure and HLA in healthy donors. Study background: The approximately 110 validation repertoires used the same platform as the 650 to 850 first-cohort repertoires, a later analysis reported. General study results and limits: Across donors, most TCRs were seen rarely, yet some public ones were widespread.

This CDR3 contains 16 residues. CDR1 is WSHSY, CDR2 SAAADI, per germline. V dropped 6 bases and J dropped 5 bases, with 17 bases sitting between them. Remarks on this clone: Its specificity is not known.

TCRdb's copy holds only in-frame clones and misses some; the assay was immunoSEQ multiplex PCR. Of 150,000 to 200,000 clones in the sample, about 83% were seen once. The TCR sequence derives from a woman aged 18-35 years in good health and CMV-seronegative. The chain recombines TRBV10-2 with TRBJ1-6, with D unresolved. The material sequenced was PBMCs. The CDR3 nucleotides are TGCGCCAGCAGACTACACATGGGAGTCAATAATTCACCCCTCCACTTT. Its translation is CASRLHMGVNNSPLHF.